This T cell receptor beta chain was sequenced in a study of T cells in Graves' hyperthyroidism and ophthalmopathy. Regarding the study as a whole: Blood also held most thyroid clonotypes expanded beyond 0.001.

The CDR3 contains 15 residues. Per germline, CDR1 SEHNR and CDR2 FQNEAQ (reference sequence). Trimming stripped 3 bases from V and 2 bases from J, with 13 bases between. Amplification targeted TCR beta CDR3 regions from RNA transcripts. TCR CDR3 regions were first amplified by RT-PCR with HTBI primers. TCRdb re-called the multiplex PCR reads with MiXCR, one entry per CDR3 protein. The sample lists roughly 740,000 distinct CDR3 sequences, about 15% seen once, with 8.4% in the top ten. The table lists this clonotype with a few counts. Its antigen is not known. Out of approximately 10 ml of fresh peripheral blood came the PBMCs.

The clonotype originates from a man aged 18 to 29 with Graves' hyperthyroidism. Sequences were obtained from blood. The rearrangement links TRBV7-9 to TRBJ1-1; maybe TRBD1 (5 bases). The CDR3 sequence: CASSFRDPRNTEAFF. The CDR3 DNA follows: TGTGCCAGCAGCTTTAGGGACCCAAGAAACACTGAAGCTTTCTTT.